This T cell receptor (beta chain) was documented in a study of blood T cell repertoires in COVID-19. On the study more broadly: Collection of acute and convalescent COVID-19 samples took place in the United States, Italy and Spain. PBMCs, B-cell-depleted T cells, or T cells provided the cDNA or gDNA that made up the material.

In the source study's methods: Nucleated cell number was recorded as an estimate derived from reference gene primer amplification. Data came from immunoSEQ multiplex PCR; TCRdb stores just in-frame clones and leaves some out. Clone size and V and J calls were adopted from that table, with D and trimming inferred from the DNA. Here the sample spans fewer than 100,000 clones, 86% being singletons. Sequenced sample: peripheral blood. This TCR derives from a man older than 75 in a cohort sampled during active COVID-19.

In nucleotides, the CDR3 is TGTGCCAGCAGGGTCTCCCCGGGGACGAACACCGGGGAGCTGTTTTTT. Its translation is CASRVSPGTNTGELFF. The chain is built from TRBV7-2 and TRBJ2-2; TRBD2 might be the D (5 bases). With 6 bases removed from V and 0 bases from J, the gap between germline ends came to 14 bases. This CDR3 is built from 16 residues. Germline values: CDR1 SGHTA, CDR2 FQGNSA.